This TCR beta chain derives from a study of shared clonotypes between healthy human individuals. Genomic DNA per cell subset filled all wells of several immunoSEQ plates. Profiled with immunoSEQ multiplex PCR; TCRdb holds only in-frame clones, not every one. The data contain just under 350,000 clones, around four fifths of them singletons. Germline V gene sequence: CDR1 SGHAT, CDR2 FQNNGV. This CDR3 contains 18 residues. J was trimmed by 3 bases and V by 3 bases; bases with no gene match: 16. The sequenced sample was memory CD4+ T cells sorted from blood. Specified subset: CD45RA-negative fraction. This chain links TRBV11-2 with TRBJ2-5; 7 bases fit TRBD2. The TCR sequence derives from a man aged 25 to 40 in good health. The CDR3, as DNA: TGTGCCAGCAGCTTTGGTGCGGCGGGAGTAGGTGGGGAAGAGACCCAGTACTTC. Translated, it gives CASSFGAAGVGGEETQYF.